Below, 9 T cell receptor beta chains from the same sample are listed, as sequenced in a study of T cells in Graves' hyperthyroidism and ophthalmopathy. Using RNA transcripts as the source, TCR beta CDR3 regions were amplified. The primer set for the first-round RT-PCR of the TCR CDR3 was HTBI. In TCRdb, the multiplex PCR reads were re-called with MiXCR into one record per CDR3 protein. Among roughly 330,000 distinct CDR3 sequences listed, around 16% were seen once. The sample consisted of blood. These receptor sequences come from a man aged 30 to 39 with Graves' hyperthyroidism.

This clonotype was picked up many times. This chain joins TRBV12-3 or TRBV12-4 and TRBJ1-6, with D unresolved. CDR3 length: 14 residues. Trimming removed 5 bases at V and 7 bases at J, with 12 bases between. The CDR3 is CASSPPGHNSPLHF. DNA for the CDR3: TGTGCCAGCAGTCCCCCGGGCCACAATTCACCCCTCCACTTT.

This clonotype was detected ten times or more. V and J are TRBV6-1 and TRBJ1-1; D gene ambiguous. V was clipped by 6 bases and J by 5 bases, with 13 bases between them. The CDR3 runs to 13 residues. CDR1 is MNHNS and CDR2 is SASEGT in the germline V gene. CDR3 sequence: CASRAARGTEAFF. CDR3 in DNA: TGTGCCAGCAGGGCCGCCCGAGGGACTGAAGCTTTCTTT.

Turning to this clonotype: A much more abundant neighbour one base away suggests this may be a read error. The chain couples TRBV12-3 or TRBV12-4 to TRBJ2-1; 8 nucleotides match TRBD2. This CDR3 has 13 amino acids. After removal of 6 bases from V and 9 bases from J, the junction contained 7 bases not matched to a gene. The CDR3 DNA reads as TGTGCCAGCAGGCCGGGACTAGTCGGTGAGCAGTTCTTC. Encoded protein: CASRPGLVGEQFF.

This clonotype was counted only a few times. The V call is TRBV15, the J call TRBJ2-3; D is undetermined. The CDR3 has 14 amino acids. Per germline, CDR1 LNHNV and CDR2 YYDKDF (reference sequence). The V and J ends lost 5 bases and 4 bases respectively, with 13 bases between them. The CDR3 sequence: CATSLVSPPDTQYF. The CDR3 DNA reads as TGTGCCACCAGCCTGGTTTCCCCTCCAGATACGCAGTATTTT.

The V call is TRBV6-6, the J call TRBJ1-2; TRBD1 is a possible D gene (6 bases). Trimming left V 0 bases short and J 3 bases short, with 8 bases between. The CDR3 totals 14 residues. Germline values: CDR1 MNHNY, CDR2 SVGAGI (reference sequence). This chain's CDR3 is CASSYSGGHYGYTF. Written as DNA, the CDR3 is TGTGCCAGCAGTTACTCTGGGGGCCACTATGGCTACACCTTC.

The chain combines TRBV12-3 or TRBV12-4 with TRBJ2-2; a possible D gene is TRBD1 (5 bases). The CDR3 runs 13 residues. V was shortened by 5 bases and J by 7 bases, with 11 bases between the two germline ends. Here the CDR3 DNA reads TGTGCCAGCAGTAGACAGTCTGGCGGGGAGCTGTTTTTT. This sequence encodes CASSRQSGGELFF.

This clonotype came up many times. The chain carries TRBV2 and TRBJ1-5; D call uncertain. The CDR3 extends over 14 amino acids. V shed 3 bases and J shed 5 bases, with 11 bases lying between them. The germline V gene has CDR1 SNHLY and CDR2 FYNNEI. The CDR3 DNA is TGTGCCAGCAGTGACCTCCGGCGTCATCAGCCCCAGCATTTT. As protein: CASSDLRRHQPQHF.

This clonotype came up a few times. The V gene is TRBV4-1, the J gene TRBJ2-1; 10 nucleotides match TRBD2. Germline V gene sequence: CDR1 MGHRA, CDR2 YSYEKL. CDR3 length: 15 amino acids. Trimming removed 2 bases from V and 5 bases from J; junction bases left unmatched: 3. The chain's CDR3 is CASSQLAGVNNEQFF. The CDR3 bases are TGCGCCAGCAGCCAACTAGCGGGAGTCAACAATGAGCAGTTCTTC.

Many counts were recorded for this clonotype. The chain recombines TRBV28 with TRBJ2-7, with D uncertain. The CDR3 extends over 14 amino acids. CDR1 MDHEN and CDR2 SYDVKM come from the germline V gene. V was pared by 6 bases and J by 4 bases, with 16 bases between. CDR3 sequence (DNA): TGTGCCAGCAGATTACAGTCAGCCCCATACGAGCAGTACTTC. It encodes CASRLQSAPYEQYF.